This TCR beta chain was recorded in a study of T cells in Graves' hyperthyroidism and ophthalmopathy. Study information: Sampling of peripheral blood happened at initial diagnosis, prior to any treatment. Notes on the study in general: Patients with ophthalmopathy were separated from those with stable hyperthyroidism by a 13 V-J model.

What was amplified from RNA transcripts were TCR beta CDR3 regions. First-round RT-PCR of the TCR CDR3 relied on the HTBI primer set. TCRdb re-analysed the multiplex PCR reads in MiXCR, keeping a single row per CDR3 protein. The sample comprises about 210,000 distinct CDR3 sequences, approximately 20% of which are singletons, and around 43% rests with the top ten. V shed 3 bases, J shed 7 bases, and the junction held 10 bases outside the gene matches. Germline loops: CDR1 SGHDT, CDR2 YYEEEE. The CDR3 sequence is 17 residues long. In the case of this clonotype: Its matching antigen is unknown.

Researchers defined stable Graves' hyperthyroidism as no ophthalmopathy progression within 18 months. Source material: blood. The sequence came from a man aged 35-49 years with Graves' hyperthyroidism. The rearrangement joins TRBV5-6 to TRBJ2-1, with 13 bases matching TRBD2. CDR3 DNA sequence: TGTGCCAGCAGCTGCCCCCCACTAGCGGGGGGGCAGAATGAGCAGTTCTTC. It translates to CASSCPPLAGGQNEQFF.